This is a list of T cell receptor beta chains from one sample in a study of T cell changes during pregnancy in multiple sclerosis. The repertoire was sequenced with immunoSEQ multiplex PCR; TCRdb's copy has only in-frame clones and lacks some. The data contain 40,000 to 60,000 clones, around 90% of them seen just once; the ten biggest clones take up under 1.5%. Sample: peripheral blood, taken in the first trimester of pregnancy. The receptors shown here come from a female donor in good health, enrolled as a control in a pregnancy study. Each CDR3 is given with its conserved first and last residue. The D gene is left open where the match is weak. The size of a clone is reported for some rows only, either as once, few or many, or as a class for expanded clones.

v_gene	abundance	d_gene	j_gene	CDR3aa	CDR3nt
TRBV7-9	.	.	TRBJ2-5	CASSASIETQYF	TGTGCCAGCAGCGCGTCCATAGAGACCCAGTACTTC
TRBV19	.	TRBD2	TRBJ2-7	CASSIEASGRPYEQYF	TGTGCCAGTAGTATAGAGGCTAGCGGGAGGCCCTACGAGCAGTACTTC
TRBV19	.	.	TRBJ2-3	CASSRGGGRDTQYF	TGTGCCAGTAGTAGAGGCGGAGGGCGAGATACGCAGTATTTT
TRBV7-9	.	.	TRBJ2-7	CASSPGARQNEQYF	TGTGCCAGCAGCCCGGGTGCCCGACAGAACGAGCAGTACTTC
TRBV6-5	.	TRBD1	TRBJ2-7	CASSRDSLYEQYF	TGTGCCAGCAGTCGGGACAGCCTCTACGAGCAGTACTTC
TRBV11-2	.	.	TRBJ2-7	CASSSGTYNSYEQYF	TGTGCCAGCAGCTCCGGGACATATAACTCCTACGAGCAGTACTTC
TRBV9	.	.	TRBJ2-6	CASSVEAGISGANVLTF	TGTGCCAGCAGCGTAGAGGCAGGGATCTCTGGGGCCAACGTCCTGACTTTC
TRBV18	.	TRBD2	TRBJ2-5	CASSPGSLAGETQYF	TGTGCCAGCTCACCAGGCTCACTAGCGGGGGAGACCCAGTACTTC
TRBV6-4	once	TRBD2	TRBJ2-7	CASTRLSGRQYTYEQYF	TGTGCCAGCACCAGACTAAGCGGGAGACAATATACCTACGAGCAGTACTTC
TRBV5-1	.	TRBD2	TRBJ2-1	CASSNPGTSGGSSYNEQFF	TGCGCCAGCAGCAACCCCGGGACTAGCGGGGGGAGCTCCTACAATGAGCAGTTCTTC
TRBV28	.	TRBD2	TRBJ2-3	CASSTSGSTDTQYF	TGTGCCAGCAGCACTAGCGGGAGCACAGATACGCAGTATTTT
TRBV15	.	TRBD1	TRBJ1-5	CATSSRTGAVNQPQHF	TGTGCCACCAGCAGTCGTACAGGGGCGGTTAATCAGCCCCAGCATTTT
TRBV5-6	.	TRBD1	TRBJ1-1	CASSASTGGGTEAFF	TGTGCCAGCAGCGCTTCGACAGGGGGCGGAACTGAAGCTTTCTTT
TRBV2	.	TRBD2	TRBJ2-7	CASRREKMSEQYF	TGTGCCAGCAGGCGGGAGAAGATGTCCGAGCAGTACTTC
TRBV11-2	.	.	TRBJ2-5	CASSYGSTGETQYF	TGTGCCAGCAGCTACGGGAGTACTGGAGAGACCCAGTACTTC
TRBV19	.	.	TRBJ2-5	CASSMRPIGVGETQYF	TGTGCCAGTAGTATGAGGCCAATCGGGGTTGGGGAGACCCAGTACTTC
TRBV7-2	.	TRBD1	TRBJ1-1	CASSLALRDRAFF	TGTGCCAGCAGCTTAGCACTCCGGGACAGGGCTTTCTTT
TRBV6-1	.	TRBD1	TRBJ1-2	CASSEDLLDRGYGYTF	TGTGCCAGCAGTGAAGACCTACTGGACAGGGGCTATGGCTACACCTTC
TRBV6-7	.	TRBD2	TRBJ2-2	CASSSVAPLAGGLSVGELFF	TGTGCCAGCAGTTCCGTCGCACCCTTAGCGGGGGGGCTATCTGTCGGGGAGCTGTTTTTT
TRBV7-3	.	TRBD2	TRBJ2-1	CASSLIGGRDYNEQFF	TGTGCCAGCAGCTTAATCGGCGGGAGGGACTACAATGAGCAGTTCTTC
TRBV2	.	TRBD2	TRBJ2-1	CASKGRSGGADEQFF	TGTGCCAGCAAGGGTCGGTCGGGAGGCGCGGATGAGCAGTTCTTC
TRBV5-1	.	TRBD2	TRBJ2-1	CASSPRTSGGNEQFF	TGCGCCAGCAGCCCCCGGACTAGCGGGGGGAATGAGCAGTTCTTC
TRBV10-3	.	TRBD1	TRBJ2-2	CAISGGTGGFTGELFF	TGTGCCATCAGTGGTGGGACAGGGGGCTTCACCGGGGAGCTGTTTTTT
TRBV7-2	.	.	TRBJ2-5	CASSSTREETQYF	TGTGCCAGCAGCTCGACCAGGGAAGAGACCCAGTACTTC
TRBV6-5	.	.	TRBJ1-2	CASKTRPTNYGYTF	TGTGCCAGCAAAACGAGGCCTACTAACTATGGCTACACCTTC
TRBV18	.	TRBD1	TRBJ1-1	CASSTGAGGTEAFF	TGTGCCAGCTCCACAGGGGCGGGAGGAACTGAAGCTTTCTTT
TRBV18	once	.	TRBJ2-7	CASSPPDRSGIAYEQYF	TGTGCCAGCTCACCACCGGATAGATCAGGGATTGCCTACGAGCAGTACTTC
TRBV27	.	.	TRBJ2-3	CASSFRGGWETDTQYF	TGTGCCAGCAGTTTTAGGGGAGGATGGGAAACAGATACGCAGTATTTT
TRBV2	few	.	TRBJ1-1	CASSPVRDTEAFF	TGTGCCAGCAGCCCCGTCAGGGACACTGAAGCTTTCTTT
TRBV18	.	.	TRBJ1-1	CASSPEQGNTEAFF	TGTGCCAGCTCACCGGAACAGGGGAACACTGAAGCTTTCTTT
TRBV27	.	.	TRBJ2-7	CASSGTGYDEQYF	TGTGCCAGCTCTGGAACAGGGTATGACGAGCAGTACTTC
TRBV6-5	.	TRBD1	TRBJ2-1	CASRRQGSNNEQFF	TGTGCCAGCAGAAGACAGGGTTCCAACAATGAGCAGTTCTTC
TRBV30	.	.	TRBJ1-2	CAWSKQGHYGYTF	TGTGCCTGGAGCAAACAGGGACACTATGGCTACACCTTC
TRBV19	.	.	TRBJ2-1	CASTLTRALSSYNEQFF	TGTGCCAGTACCCTTACTAGGGCATTAAGCTCCTACAATGAGCAGTTCTTC
TRBV15	.	TRBD2	TRBJ2-3	CATLAGGTDTQYF	TGTGCCACTCTAGCGGGGGGCACAGATACGCAGTATTTT
TRBV19	.	TRBD2	TRBJ2-1	CASSIDLLGTSGRDEQFF	TGTGCCAGTAGTATAGATCTATTAGGGACTAGCGGGAGGGATGAGCAGTTCTTC
TRBV21-1	.	.	TRBJ2-3	CASSKSFTSLGGTQYF	TGTGCCAGCAGCAAAAGTTTTACTAGCCTGGGAGGTACGCAGTATTTT
TRBV10-3	.	.	TRBJ1-6	CARRVSVNSPLHF	TGTGCCAGGAGGGTTTCGGTCAATTCACCCCTCCACTTT
TRBV10-3	.	TRBD1	TRBJ1-5	CAIRGTEDQPQHF	TGTGCCATCAGGGGGACAGAAGATCAGCCCCAGCATTTT
TRBV6-5	.	TRBD2	TRBJ2-2	CASKPGGSGELFF	TGTGCCAGCAAGCCCGGGGGGTCCGGGGAGCTGTTTTTT